This section outlines one TCR beta chain sequence together with its context. Its antigen is unknown. No base qualities exist here, and no much larger clone lies one base off it. The immunoSEQ Assay, a bias-controlled multiplex PCR, was used to amplify TCRbeta CDR3 regions from genomic DNA. For the original study's pipeline: Within the assay, amplification of reference gene primers was used to estimate how many nucleated cells each sample contained. To quantify the absolute abundance of each unique TCRbeta CDR3 rearrangement, sequence reads were collapsed and filtered. For each sample, productive Simpson clonality was calculated as the square root of Simpson's diversity index over productive rearrangements. Sourced from immuneACCESS, this table was stored by TCRdb with only in-frame sequences that have V and J called. A share of the clones is absent; for the studies checked, an unresolved V gene accounts for under half, and the remainder has no known explanation. Clone size and V and J calls were adopted from that table, with D and trimming inferred from the DNA. The sample profile shows under 250,000 clones; 85% to 90% of them were found once. The top ten clonotypes cover more than 9% of the sample.

These data originate in a study of blood T cell repertoires in COVID-19 (TCRdb year 2020). About the study as a whole: Collaborator samples came from the United States, Italy and Spain and covered acute and convalescent phases of COVID-19. The material from the prospective study consisted of cDNA or gDNA derived from T cells, B-cell-depleted T cells, or PBMCs. Deeply sampled blood TCRbeta repertoires from subjects exposed to, actively infected with, or recovered from COVID-19 were included in the dataset. The repertoires were made available in a free public database intended to serve as a resource for research on the immune response to SARS-CoV-2. The samples were drawn from the first 160 participants of the ongoing ImmuneRACE study and from roughly 1,300 subjects provided by 6 global collaborators. Sample metadata almost always included a de-identified subject ID, COVID-19 status, age in years and sex. Where available, HLA class I and class II types were taken from metadata supplied by the sample provider and were not determined by assay-based typing. General conclusions and limits of the study: The amount of clinical and demographic metadata varied by source and participant and was provided uncurated.

In Seattle, one collaborating source enrolled patients while the infection was active and tracked those patients longitudinally over the course of disease. Each collaborating institution followed its own protocols to collect whole blood in K2EDTA tubes. For TCRbeta analysis, collaborators shipped samples in one of three forms: frozen whole blood, isolated PBMCs, or DNA extracted from either of those sample types. The material sequenced was peripheral blood. The receptor was isolated from a man in his forties or fifties with COVID-19, enrolled during active disease.

The DNA sequence is given as TGTGCCAGCAGTCCATCACTAGCGGGGGGCCTCGGGGAGCTGTTTTTT. Translated, it gives CASSPSLAGGLGELFF. Rearrangement joined TRBV28 to TRBJ2-2, with 12 bases aligning to TRBD2. The germline V gene sets CDR1 to MDHEN and CDR2 to SYDVKM. The CDR3 spans 16 residues, from the cysteine through the phenylalanine. Of all the DNA, just the CDR3 is kept, 48 bases in frame from base 1. V is trimmed back by 5 bases and J by 7 bases, and the junction contains 8 bases that no gene match accounts for.